Listed here is a single T cell receptor (beta chain). Antigen: not known. The germline gene is not matched at one end of the junction; a read error may be the cause. Genomic DNA (from each subset) was split evenly across several immunoSEQ plates. The table came from immunoSEQ multiplex PCR; TCRdb's copy has only in-frame clones and leaves some out. The data show roughly 450,000 clones, less than 85% seen once. Germline-derived CDR1 and CDR2 are KGHSH and LQKENI. CDR3 size: 11 residues. The sample is drawn from a study of shared clonotypes between healthy human individuals. Study-level background: Serving as donors were a couple of women and a few men, whose ages spanned 18 to 49.

Every contributor of samples was a Caucasian grown-up residing in Nashville, Tennessee. Study outcomes and limitations: The represented genetic and exposure-history diversity was limited by the small number of donors.

This receptor was obtained from a woman in her forties in good health. Some clones in this sample may be carry-over from other donors' samples. Sequencing was performed on PBMCs. The chain links TRBV18 to TRBJ2-7; D is possibly TRBD2 (6 bases). The CDR3 sequence: CASSPGAMLDF. DNA for the CDR3: TGTGCCAGCTCTCCGGGAGCCATGTTAGACTTC.